The 25 T cell receptor beta chains listed next were all sequenced from one sample in a study of control samples from healthy donors and cancer patients. Using immunoSEQ multiplex PCR, the repertoire was profiled, and TCRdb retains in-frame clones only, with some absent. This sample carries about 92,000 clones, roughly four fifths of them seen once, and the ten largest clones take approximately 9.8%. The material sequenced was blood. The origin of the receptors is a woman aged 60-75 years in good health.

The J gene is TRBJ2-1, the V gene TRBV2; 9 nucleotides align to TRBD1. The CDR3 has 14 residues. V lost 6 bases and J lost 7; bases outside the gene matches: 7. The germline V gene encodes CDR1 SNHLY and CDR2 FYNNEI. CDR3 DNA: TGTGCCAGCAGAGACAGGGGGTCCTGGAATGAGCAGTTCTTC. The encoded protein is CASRDRGSWNEQFF.

This clone was seen once. J is TRBJ2-5 and V is TRBV25-1; D is unresolved. This CDR3 has 16 residues. The germline V gene encodes CDR1 MGHDK and CDR2 SYGVNS. V lost 2 bases and J 4 bases, leaving 17 bases between the germline ends. The chain's CDR3 is CASSELRAQTPETQYF. The CDR3 DNA sequence: TGTGCCAGCAGTGAACTTAGGGCCCAAACCCCAGAGACCCAGTACTTC.

The chain employs TRBV2 and TRBJ2-3, with D tentatively TRBD2 (6 bases). This CDR3 is built from 17 residues. V was pared by 3 bases and J by 2 bases, with 18 bases between. Germline V gene lookup returns CDR1 SNHLY and CDR2 FYNNEI. The CDR3 region is CASSEEGGVLVTDTQYF. The CDR3 coding sequence is TGTGCCAGCAGTGAGGAGGGTGGGGTCCTCGTCACAGATACGCAGTATTTT. Complete variable domain (other parts from reference TRBV2 and TRBJ2-3): EPEVTQTPSHQVTQMGQEVILRCVPISNHLYFYWYRQILGQKVEFLVSFYNNEISEKSEIFDDQFSVERPDGSNFTLKIRSTKLEDSAMYFCASSEEGGVLVTDTQYFGPGTRLTVL.

V and J are TRBV6-4 and TRBJ2-3, with TRBD2 matching 7 bases. The CDR3 is 13 amino acids. Trimming cost V 2 bases and J 10 bases; bases outside gene matches: 6. Germline assignment: CDR1 MRHNA and CDR2 SNTAGT. The DNA for the CDR3 is TGTGCCAGCAGTGACCGCTCGGGGGGAGCGCAGTATTTT. Translated, it gives CASSDRSGGAQYF.

V and J are TRBV5-1 and TRBJ2-5, with D possibly TRBD2 on 5 matching bases. The CDR3 runs to 15 residues. The germline gives CDR1 SGHRS, CDR2 YFSETQ. The germline V and J ends were trimmed by 0 bases and 2 bases, with 11 bases remaining between them. CDR3 sequence reads: CASSLEPSRQETQYF. The CDR3 DNA follows: TGCGCCAGCAGCTTGGAGCCTAGCAGGCAAGAGACCCAGTACTTC.

This clone is a singleton in its sample. The V call is TRBV5-1, the J call TRBJ1-4; D unresolved. With 0 bases removed from V and 10 bases from J, the gap between germline ends came to 13 bases. From germline, CDR1 is SGHRS and CDR2 YFSETQ. The CDR3 runs 14 residues. The CDR3 coding sequence is TGCGCCAGCAGCTTGGGAAGTACCACTGGAAAACTGTTTTTT. This sequence encodes CASSLGSTTGKLFF.

The rearrangement uses TRBV6-5 and TRBJ1-2, with a tentative D call TRBD1 (6 bases). The V gene's germline CDR1 is MNHEY and CDR2 SVGAGI. V lost 5 bases to trimming and J lost 7 bases, with 17 bases between them. This CDR3 is built from 14 residues. Written as DNA, the CDR3 is TGTGCCAGCAGTCCCCAGGCAGGGGTCGGTGGCTACACCTTC. As protein: CASSPQAGVGGYTF.

This chain links TRBV5-5 with TRBJ2-7, with D perhaps given as TRBD1 or TRBD2 (5 bases each). Germline CDR1 SGHKS, CDR2 YYEKEE (reference sequence). The CDR3 has 15 amino acids. V lost 4 bases and J 2 bases, leaving 16 bases between the germline ends. CDR3: CASSHSTRGTYEQYF. In nucleotides, the CDR3 is TGTGCCAGCAGCCATAGCACTAGGGGCACCTACGAGCAGTACTTC.

For the CDR3, the DNA is TGTGCCAGCAGCACCCCTAGGACAGGGCTAACTGAAGCTTTCTTT. Amino acids: CASSTPRTGLTEAFF. The chain links TRBV7-2 to TRBJ1-1; 8 bases are shared with TRBD1. After removal of 5 bases from V and 5 bases from J, the junction contained 10 bases not matched to a gene. CDR3 length: 15 residues. CDR1 and CDR2 (germline): SGHTA, FQGNSA.

The rearrangement links TRBV19 to TRBJ2-1; TRBD2 aligns across 9 bases. Trimming removed 5 bases from V and 3 bases from J; junction bases left unmatched: 14. Germline V gene sequence: CDR1 LNHDA, CDR2 SQIVND (reference sequence). The CDR3 is 18 residues long. This CDR3 reads CASSRNRELAGYYNEQFF. Here the CDR3 DNA reads TGTGCCAGTAGTCGTAACAGGGAACTAGCGGGCTACTACAATGAGCAGTTCTTC.

The DNA of the CDR3 is TGTGCCAGCAGCTCTAGCGGGGGGGCCTCCTACGAGCAGTACTTC. It translates to CASSSSGGASYEQYF. The chain uses TRBV3-1 (or the pseudogene TRBV3-2) and TRBJ2-7, with 12 bases lining up with TRBD2. CDR3 length: 15 amino acids. The germline V gene encodes CDR1 LGHDT and CDR2 YNNKEL (reference sequence). V was clipped by 5 bases and J by 0 bases; unmatched bases: 2.

The genes are TRBV10-2 and TRBJ1-6; D is undetermined. V lost 2 bases to trimming and J lost 7 bases, with 9 bases between them. The length of the CDR3 is 14 residues. Germline CDR1 and CDR2: WSHSY and SAAADI. The CDR3 coding sequence is TGCGCCAGCAGTGAGAACAGAGCCAATTCACCCCTCCACTTT. Amino acids: CASSENRANSPLHF.

The chain combines TRBV5-1 with TRBJ1-4; D is undetermined. This CDR3 spans 14 amino acids. Germline V gene data show CDR1 as SGHRS and CDR2 as YFSETQ. The V end lost 0 bases, the J end lost 5 bases, and 8 bases lay between the germline ends. CDR3 DNA sequence: TGCGCCAGCAGCTTGGTCCCAGCAAATGAAAAACTGTTTTTT. Translated, it gives CASSLVPANEKLFF. The full variable domain, its missing parts supplied by reference TRBV5-1 and TRBJ1-4, is KAGVTQTPRYLIKTRGQQVTLSCSPISGHRSVSWYQQTPGQGLQFLFEYFSETQRNKGNFPGRFSGRQFSNSRSEMNVSTLELGDSALYLCASSLVPANEKLFFGSGTQLSVL.

Regarding this clone: Its ends do not fully match the called genes, so a read error is possible. This same CDR3 is encoded by further DNA sequences in the sample. The chain couples TRBV19 to TRBJ2-1; possible D gene TRBD2, 7 bases. Germline loops: CDR1 LNHDA, CDR2 SQIVND (reference sequence). CDR3 length: 13 amino acids. The CDR3 is CASRGDYRNEQFF. CDR3 sequence (DNA): TGTGCTAGTAGGGGGGACTACCGGAATGAGCAGTTCTTC.

V is TRBV2 and J is TRBJ1-4, with TRBD1 as a possible D gene (6 bases). CDR1 and CDR2 (germline): SNHLY, FYNNEI. This CDR3 is 16 amino acids long. Between the trimmed V and J ends, which lost 2 bases and 4 bases, there was a span of 14 bases. CDR3 sequence (DNA): TGTGCCAGCAGTGAACCACAGGGACCCCGTAATGAAAAACTGTTTTTT. Protein: CASSEPQGPRNEKLFF.

The V and J genes are TRBV5-1 and TRBJ2-3; the match to TRBD1 covers 10 bases. The V gene end was trimmed by 0 bases and the J gene end by 1 base; junction bases not matched to a gene: 2. CDR1 is SGHRS, CDR2 YFSETQ, per germline. The CDR3 sequence is 16 residues long. CDR3 loop: CASSLGTGGGTDTQYF. The CDR3 bases are TGCGCCAGCAGCTTGGGGACAGGGGGGGGCACAGATACGCAGTATTTT.

The V gene is TRBV27, the J gene TRBJ1-6, with 7 positions matching TRBD1. The germline V gene has CDR1 MNHEY and CDR2 SMNVEV (reference sequence). V trimming: 4 bases; J trimming: 9 bases; junction bases outside the gene matches: 9. The CDR3 is 15 residues long. CDR3 DNA: TGTGCCAGCAGTTACCGACAGGGTATCGGTTCACCCCTCCACTTT. As protein: CASSYRQGIGSPLHF.

The CDR3 loop is CATTTGTGNEQFF. In nucleotides, the CDR3 is TGTGCCACCACGACAGGGACTGGCAATGAGCAGTTCTTC. The V gene is TRBV24-1, the J gene TRBJ2-1; TRBD1 is a possible D gene (7 bases). With 8 bases removed from V and 6 bases from J, the gap between germline ends came to 13 bases. In germline, CDR1 is KGHDR, CDR2 SFDVKD. CDR3 length equals 13 residues.

The CDR3 spells CASSIRQGPNTEAFF. In DNA, the CDR3 is TGTGCCAGCAGCATCCGACAGGGGCCAAACACTGAAGCTTTCTTT. The rearrangement uses TRBV7-2 and TRBJ1-1; 8 bases map to TRBD1. The junction had 7 bases not matched to a gene; V was cut back by 5 bases and J by 2 bases. The CDR3 covers 15 residues. Looked up from germline, CDR1 is SGHTA and CDR2 is FQGNSA.

The chain has TRBV7-9 and TRBJ1-4; perhaps TRBD1 as D (6 bases). The V end lost 5 bases, the J end lost 3 bases, and 13 bases lay between the germline ends. Germline values: CDR1 SEHNR, CDR2 FQNEAQ (reference sequence). The CDR3 spans 15 residues. The CDR3 coding sequence is TGTGCCAGCAGCAAAGGGGAGGGGGCTAATGAAAAACTGTTTTTT. It specifies CASSKGEGANEKLFF.

This clone was recorded only once. The rearrangement uses TRBV27 and TRBJ2-5; 9 nucleotides match TRBD2. After removal of 2 bases from V and 1 base from J, the junction contained 5 bases not matched to a gene. The CDR3 contains 16 residues. From germline, CDR1 is MNHEY and CDR2 SMNVEV (reference sequence). CDR3 DNA: TGTGCCAGCAGTTTAAATAGCGGGGGCCTCCAAGAGACCCAGTACTTC. Translation gives CASSLNSGGLQETQYF.

The chain employs TRBV10-2 and TRBJ1-6; D unclear. CDR1 and CDR2 from the germline V gene are WSHSY and SAAADI. Trimming cost V 3 bases and J 2 bases, with 5 bases left between them. The CDR3 has 14 amino acids. The CDR3 bases are TGCGCCAGCAGTGACGGAACCTATAATTCACCCCTCCACTTT. Translating it yields CASSDGTYNSPLHF.

The rearrangement joins TRBV9 to TRBJ1-3, with D possibly matching TRBD1 (6 bases). The CDR3 runs 14 residues. V lost 3 bases and J 5 bases, leaving 12 bases between the germline ends. Germline assignment: CDR1 SGDLS and CDR2 YYNGEE. This CDR3 reads CASSEADSRNTIYF. CDR3 coding DNA: TGTGCCAGCAGCGAGGCGGACAGCCGAAACACCATATATTTT.

The rearrangement links TRBV29-1 to TRBJ2-3; TRBD1 is a possible D gene (7 bases). The CDR3 covers 13 residues. The germline gives CDR1 SQVTM, CDR2 ANQGSEA. Trimming removed 5 bases at V and 2 bases at J, with 11 bases between. Here the CDR3 reads CSVQGGVTDTQYF. The CDR3 DNA sequence: TGCAGCGTTCAGGGGGGAGTCACAGATACGCAGTATTTT.

The chain employs TRBV14 and TRBJ1-1; no clear D gene. The V and J ends lost 4 bases and 1 base respectively, with 13 bases between them. This CDR3 is 15 amino acids long. CDR1 is SGHDN, CDR2 FVKESK, per germline. For the CDR3, the DNA is TGTGCCAGCAGCCTCATTTCCAACGCGAACACTGAAGCTTTCTTT. Protein: CASSLISNANTEAFF.